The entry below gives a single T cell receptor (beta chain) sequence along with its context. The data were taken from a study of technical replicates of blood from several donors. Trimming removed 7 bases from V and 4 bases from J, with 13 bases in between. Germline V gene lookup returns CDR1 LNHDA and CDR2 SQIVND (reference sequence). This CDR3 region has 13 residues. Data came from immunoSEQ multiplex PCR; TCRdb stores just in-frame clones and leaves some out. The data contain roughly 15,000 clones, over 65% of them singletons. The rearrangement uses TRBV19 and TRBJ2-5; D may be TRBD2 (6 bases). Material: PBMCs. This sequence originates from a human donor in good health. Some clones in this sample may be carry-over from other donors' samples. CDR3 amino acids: CASTPGGGETQYF. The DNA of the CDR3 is TGTGCCAGTACCCCCGGGGGTGGAGAGACCCAGTACTTC.